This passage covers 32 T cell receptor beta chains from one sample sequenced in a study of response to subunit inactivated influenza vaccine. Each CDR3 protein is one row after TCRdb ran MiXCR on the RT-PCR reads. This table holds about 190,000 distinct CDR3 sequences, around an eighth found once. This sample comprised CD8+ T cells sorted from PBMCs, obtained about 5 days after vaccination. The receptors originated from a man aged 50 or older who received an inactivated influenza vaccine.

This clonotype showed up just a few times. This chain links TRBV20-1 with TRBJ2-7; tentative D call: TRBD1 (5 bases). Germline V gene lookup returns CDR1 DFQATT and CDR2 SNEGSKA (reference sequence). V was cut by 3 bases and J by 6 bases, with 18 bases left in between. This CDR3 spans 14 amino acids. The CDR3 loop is CSARDIQGTGEQYF. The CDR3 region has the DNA TGCAGTGCTAGGGACATCCAGGGTACGGGCGAGCAGTACTTC.

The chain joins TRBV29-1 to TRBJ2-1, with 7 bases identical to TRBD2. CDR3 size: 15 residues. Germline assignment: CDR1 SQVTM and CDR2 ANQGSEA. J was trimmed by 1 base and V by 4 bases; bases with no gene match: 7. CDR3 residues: CSVGGGLLSYNEQFF. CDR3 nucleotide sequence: TGCAGCGTTGGGGGGGGACTACTATCCTACAATGAGCAGTTCTTC.

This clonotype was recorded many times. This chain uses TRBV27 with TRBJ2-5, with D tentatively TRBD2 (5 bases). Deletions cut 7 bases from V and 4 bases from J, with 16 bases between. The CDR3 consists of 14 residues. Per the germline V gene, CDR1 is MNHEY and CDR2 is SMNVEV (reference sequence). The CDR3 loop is CASKKNLGGETQYF. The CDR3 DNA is TGTGCCAGCAAGAAGAACCTTGGAGGAGAGACCCAGTACTTC.

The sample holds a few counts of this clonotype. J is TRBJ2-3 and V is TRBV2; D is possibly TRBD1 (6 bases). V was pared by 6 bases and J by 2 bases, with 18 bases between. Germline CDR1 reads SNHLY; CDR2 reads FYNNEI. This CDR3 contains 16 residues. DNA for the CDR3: TGTGCCAGCAGCGCCGGGATGACAGGCACCACAGATACGCAGTATTTT. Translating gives CASSAGMTGTTDTQYF.

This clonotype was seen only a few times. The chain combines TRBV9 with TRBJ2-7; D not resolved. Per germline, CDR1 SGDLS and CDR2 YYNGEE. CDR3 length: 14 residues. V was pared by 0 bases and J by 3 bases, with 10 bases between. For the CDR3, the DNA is TGTGCCAGCAGCGTAGGAGTGACAAACTACGAGCAGTACTTC. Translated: CASSVGVTNYEQYF.

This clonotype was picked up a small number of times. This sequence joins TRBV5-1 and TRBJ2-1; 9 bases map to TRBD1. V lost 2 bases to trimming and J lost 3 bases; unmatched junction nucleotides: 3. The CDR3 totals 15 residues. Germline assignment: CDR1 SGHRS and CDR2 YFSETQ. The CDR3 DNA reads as TGCGCCAGCAGCTTACGGGGACAGGGCTACAATGAGCAGTTCTTC. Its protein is CASSLRGQGYNEQFF.

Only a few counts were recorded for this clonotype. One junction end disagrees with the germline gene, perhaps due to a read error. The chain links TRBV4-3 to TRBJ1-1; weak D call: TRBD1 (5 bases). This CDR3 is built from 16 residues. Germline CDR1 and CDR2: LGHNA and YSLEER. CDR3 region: CASSQDRAQGTDRVEF. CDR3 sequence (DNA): TGCGCCAGCAGCCAAGATCGGGCACAAGGGACGGACCGGGTAGAATTT.

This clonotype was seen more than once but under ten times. CDR3 sequence: CSARNPVREGPGGELFF. The CDR3 bases are TGCAGTGCTAGAAATCCGGTGCGGGAGGGCCCAGGCGGGGAGCTGTTTTTT. The V gene is TRBV20-1, the J gene TRBJ2-2, with 9 bases identical to TRBD2. J gave up 7 bases and V 2 bases, and 14 bases lay outside the gene matches. There are 17 residues in the CDR3. CDR1 is DFQATT and CDR2 is SNEGSKA in the germline V gene (reference sequence).

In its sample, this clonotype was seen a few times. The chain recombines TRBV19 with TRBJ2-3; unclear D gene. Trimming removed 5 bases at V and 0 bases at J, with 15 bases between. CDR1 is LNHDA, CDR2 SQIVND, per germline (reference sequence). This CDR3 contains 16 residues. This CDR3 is CASSSPTGLSTDTQYF. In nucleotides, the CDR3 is TGTGCCAGTAGTTCCCCGACCGGGCTAAGCACAGATACGCAGTATTTT.

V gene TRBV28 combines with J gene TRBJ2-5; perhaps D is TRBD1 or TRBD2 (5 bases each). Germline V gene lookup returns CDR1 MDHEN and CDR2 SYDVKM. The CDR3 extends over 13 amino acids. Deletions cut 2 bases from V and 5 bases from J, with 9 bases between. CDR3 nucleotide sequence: TGTGCCAGCAGTTTAGGGGACGGGGAGACCCAGTACTTC. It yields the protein CASSLGDGETQYF. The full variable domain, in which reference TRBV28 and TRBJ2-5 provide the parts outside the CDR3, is DVKVTQSSRYLVKRTGEKVFLECVQDMDHENMFWYRQDPGLGLRLIYFSYDVKMKEKGDIPEGYSVSREKKERFSLILESASTNQTSMYLCASSLGDGETQYFGPGTRLLVL.

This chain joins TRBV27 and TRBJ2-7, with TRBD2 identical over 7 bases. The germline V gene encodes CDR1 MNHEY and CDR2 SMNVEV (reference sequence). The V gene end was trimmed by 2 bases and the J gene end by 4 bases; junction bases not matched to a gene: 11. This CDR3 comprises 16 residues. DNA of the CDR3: TGTGCCAGCAGTTTAACGACTAGCTTATTCTCGTACGAGCAGTACTTC. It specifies CASSLTTSLFSYEQYF.

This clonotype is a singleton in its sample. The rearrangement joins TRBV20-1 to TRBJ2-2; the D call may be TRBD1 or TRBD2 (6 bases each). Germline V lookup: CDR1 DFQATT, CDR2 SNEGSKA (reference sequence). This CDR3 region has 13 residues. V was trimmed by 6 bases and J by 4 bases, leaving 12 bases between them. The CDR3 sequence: CSAGGGGTGELFF. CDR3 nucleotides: TGCAGTGCGGGCGGAGGGGGCACCGGGGAGCTGTTTTTT.

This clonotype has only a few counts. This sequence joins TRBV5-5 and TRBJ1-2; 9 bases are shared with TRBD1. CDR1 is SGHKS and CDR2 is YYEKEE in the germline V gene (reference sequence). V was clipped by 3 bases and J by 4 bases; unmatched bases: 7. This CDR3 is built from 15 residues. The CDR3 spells CASSSAGTGTYGYTF. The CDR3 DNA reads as TGTGCCAGCAGCTCCGCCGGGACAGGGACCTATGGCTACACCTTC.

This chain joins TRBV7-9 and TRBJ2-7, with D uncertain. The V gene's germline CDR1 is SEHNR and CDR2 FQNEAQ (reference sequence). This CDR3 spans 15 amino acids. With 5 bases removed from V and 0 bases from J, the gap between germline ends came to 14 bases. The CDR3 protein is CASSDIGNLSYEQYF. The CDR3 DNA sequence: TGTGCCAGCAGCGATATCGGCAACCTCTCCTACGAGCAGTACTTC.

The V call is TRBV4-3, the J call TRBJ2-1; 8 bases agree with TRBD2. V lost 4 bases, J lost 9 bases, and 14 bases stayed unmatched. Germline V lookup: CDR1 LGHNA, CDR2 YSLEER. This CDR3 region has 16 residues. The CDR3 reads CASSRAAGTSYGEQFF. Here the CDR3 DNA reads TGCGCCAGCAGCCGCGCCGCCGGGACTAGTTATGGTGAGCAGTTCTTC.

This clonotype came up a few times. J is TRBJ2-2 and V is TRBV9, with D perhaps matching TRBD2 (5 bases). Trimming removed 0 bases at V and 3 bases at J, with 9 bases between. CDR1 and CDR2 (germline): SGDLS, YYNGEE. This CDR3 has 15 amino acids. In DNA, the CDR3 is TGTGCCAGCAGCGTAGGGGCTAGCCACACCGGGGAGCTGTTTTTT. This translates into CASSVGASHTGELFF.

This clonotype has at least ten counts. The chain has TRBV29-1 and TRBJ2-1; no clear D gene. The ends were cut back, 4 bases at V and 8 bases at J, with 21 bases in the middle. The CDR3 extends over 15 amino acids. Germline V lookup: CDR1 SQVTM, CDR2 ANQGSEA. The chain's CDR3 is CSVGPPGYPVDEQFF. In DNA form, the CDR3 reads TGCAGCGTTGGGCCCCCGGGTTATCCGGTGGATGAGCAGTTCTTC.

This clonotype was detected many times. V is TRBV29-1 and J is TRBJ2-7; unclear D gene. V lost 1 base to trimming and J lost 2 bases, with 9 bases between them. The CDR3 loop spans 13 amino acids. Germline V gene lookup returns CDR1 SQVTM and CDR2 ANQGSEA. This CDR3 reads CSVEVRSTYEQYF. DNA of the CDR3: TGCAGCGTTGAAGTCAGGAGTACCTACGAGCAGTACTTC.

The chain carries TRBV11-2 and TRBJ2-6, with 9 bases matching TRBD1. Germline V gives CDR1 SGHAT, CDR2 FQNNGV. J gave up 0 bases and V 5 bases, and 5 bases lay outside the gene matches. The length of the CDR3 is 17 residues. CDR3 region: CASSPGQGYSGANVLTF. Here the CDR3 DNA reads TGTGCCAGCAGCCCGGGACAGGGCTACTCTGGGGCCAACGTCCTGACTTTC.

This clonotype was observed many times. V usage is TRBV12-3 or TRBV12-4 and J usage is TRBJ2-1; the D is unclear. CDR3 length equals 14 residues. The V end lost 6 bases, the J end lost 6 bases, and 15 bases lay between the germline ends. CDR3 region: CASSRLFDGNEQFF. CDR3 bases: TGTGCCAGCAGCAGACTTTTTGACGGCAATGAGCAGTTCTTC.

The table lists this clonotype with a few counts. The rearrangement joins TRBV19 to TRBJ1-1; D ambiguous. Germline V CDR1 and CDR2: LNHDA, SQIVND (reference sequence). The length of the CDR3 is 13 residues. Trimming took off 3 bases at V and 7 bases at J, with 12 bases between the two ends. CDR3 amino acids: CASSMGSAHEAFF. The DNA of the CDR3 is TGTGCCAGTAGTATGGGAAGTGCACATGAAGCTTTCTTT.

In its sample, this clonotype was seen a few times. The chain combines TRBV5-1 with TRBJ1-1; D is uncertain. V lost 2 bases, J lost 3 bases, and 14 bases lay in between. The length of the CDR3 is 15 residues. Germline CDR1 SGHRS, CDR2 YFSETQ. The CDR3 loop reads CASSFDAPRHTEAFF. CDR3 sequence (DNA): TGCGCCAGCAGCTTCGACGCCCCTCGACACACTGAAGCTTTCTTT. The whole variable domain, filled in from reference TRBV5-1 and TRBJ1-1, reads KAGVTQTPRYLIKTRGQQVTLSCSPISGHRSVSWYQQTPGQGLQFLFEYFSETQRNKGNFPGRFSGRQFSNSRSEMNVSTLELGDSALYLCASSFDAPRHTEAFFGQGTRLTVV.

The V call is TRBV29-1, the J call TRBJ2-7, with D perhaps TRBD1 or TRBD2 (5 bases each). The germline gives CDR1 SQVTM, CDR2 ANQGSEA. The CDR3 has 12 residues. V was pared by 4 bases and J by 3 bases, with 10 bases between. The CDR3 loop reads CSVVGTDYEQYF. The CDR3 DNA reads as TGCAGCGTTGTGGGGACCGACTACGAGCAGTACTTC.

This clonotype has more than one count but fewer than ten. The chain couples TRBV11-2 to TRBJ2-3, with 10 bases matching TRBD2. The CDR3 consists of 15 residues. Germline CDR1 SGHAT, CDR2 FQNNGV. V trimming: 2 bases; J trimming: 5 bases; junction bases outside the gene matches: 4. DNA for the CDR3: TGTGCCAGCAGCTTAACTAGCGGGGATGGAGATACGCAGTATTTT. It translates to CASSLTSGDGDTQYF.

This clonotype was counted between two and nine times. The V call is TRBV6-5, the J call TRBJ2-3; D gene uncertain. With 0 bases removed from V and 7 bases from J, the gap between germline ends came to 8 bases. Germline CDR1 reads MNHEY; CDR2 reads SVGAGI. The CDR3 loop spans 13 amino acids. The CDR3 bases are TGTGCCAGCAGTTACTCTATCGGCTATACGCAGTATTTT. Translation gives CASSYSIGYTQYF.

The CDR3 protein is CASSLAGTGPNNEQFF. The CDR3 bases are TGTGCCAGCAGTTTAGCCGGGACAGGGCCAAACAATGAGCAGTTCTTC. The V call is TRBV27, the J call TRBJ2-1; TRBD1 aligns across 9 bases. The CDR3 is 16 residues long. CDR1 is MNHEY and CDR2 is SMNVEV in the germline V gene (reference sequence). V lost 2 bases, J lost 5 bases, and 7 bases stayed unmatched.

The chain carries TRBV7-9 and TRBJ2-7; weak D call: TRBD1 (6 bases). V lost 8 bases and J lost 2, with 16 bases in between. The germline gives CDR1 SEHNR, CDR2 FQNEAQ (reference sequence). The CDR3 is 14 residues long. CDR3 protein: CASFDGDNAYEQYF. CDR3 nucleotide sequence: TGTGCCAGCTTCGACGGGGACAACGCCTACGAGCAGTACTTC. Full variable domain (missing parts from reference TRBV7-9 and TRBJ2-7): DTGVSQNPRHKITKRGQNVTFRCDPISEHNRLYWYRQTLGQGPEFLTYFQNEAQLEKSRLLSDRFSAERPKGSFSTLEIQRTEQGDSAMYLCASFDGDNAYEQYFGPGTRLTVT.

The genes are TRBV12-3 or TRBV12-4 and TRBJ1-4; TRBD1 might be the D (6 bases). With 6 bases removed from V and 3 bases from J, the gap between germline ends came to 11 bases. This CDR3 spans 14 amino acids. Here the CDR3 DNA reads TGTGCCAGCAGCACGACAGGCTCTAATGAAAAACTGTTTTTT. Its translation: CASSTTGSNEKLFF.

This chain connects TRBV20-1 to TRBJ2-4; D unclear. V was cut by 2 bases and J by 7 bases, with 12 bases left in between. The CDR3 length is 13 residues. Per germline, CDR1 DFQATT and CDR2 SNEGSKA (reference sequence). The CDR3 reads CSARHLSGNIQYF. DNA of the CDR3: TGCAGTGCTAGACACTTGTCGGGTAACATTCAGTACTTC.

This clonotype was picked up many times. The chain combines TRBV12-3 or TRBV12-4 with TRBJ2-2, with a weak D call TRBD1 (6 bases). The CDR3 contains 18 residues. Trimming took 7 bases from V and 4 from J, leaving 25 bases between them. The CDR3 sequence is CASISREGVNRVTGELFF. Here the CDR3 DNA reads TGTGCCAGCATCTCAAGAGAGGGGGTTAATCGAGTCACCGGGGAGCTGTTTTTT.

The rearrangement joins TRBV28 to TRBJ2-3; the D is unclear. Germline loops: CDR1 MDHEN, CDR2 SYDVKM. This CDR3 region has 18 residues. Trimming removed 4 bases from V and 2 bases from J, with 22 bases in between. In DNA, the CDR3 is TGTGCCAGCAGTTCCCATGGTACGCTCAGTGAGATCACAGATACGCAGTATTTT. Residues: CASSSHGTLSEITDTQYF.

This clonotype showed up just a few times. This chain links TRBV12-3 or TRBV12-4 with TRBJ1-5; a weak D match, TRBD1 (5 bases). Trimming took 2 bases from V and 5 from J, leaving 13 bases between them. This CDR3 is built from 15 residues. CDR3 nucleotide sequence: TGTGCCAGCAGTTTATACAGGTCGACGGATCAGCCCCAGCATTTT. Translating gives CASSLYRSTDQPQHF.